The following is a T cell receptor (beta chain) sequence with its context. The sample holds a few counts of this clonotype. This clone's antigen is unknown. The record has no base qualities; no much larger clone is one base away. Taken with the paper, the label for time point translates to: newly diagnosed GD, antithyroid drugs for less than 3 months. For both TCR sequencing and RNA sequencing, RNA was extracted from PBMCs in TRIzol. The diagnosis of Graves' disease followed American Thyroid Association guidelines. Patients were recruited from an endocrinology department in Xi'an, China. Each patient gave approximately 10 milliliters of peripheral blood, collected in an EDTA anticoagulant tube. Ficoll Paque Plus density gradient separation was used to isolate PBMCs, and no additional T cell sorting was done. An Agilent 2100 Bioanalyzer and agarose gel were used to check RNA quality, while a NanoDrop 2000 measured RNA concentration.

The library was obtained by multiplex PCR. Sequencing was performed on an Illumina HiSeq 4000. CDR3 regions were amplified by Arm-PCR with iRepertoire HTBI primers to construct TCR beta libraries. PCR products were gel purified before sequencing. The authors processed their data as follows. Gene usage analysis of CDR3 amino acid clonotypes used the 50 to 70 TRBV and 14 to 15 TRBJ segments found across samples. COPE and FqMerger were used to merge filtered high-quality paired reads into contigs. BLAST was used to align contigs to IMGT TRBV, TRBD and TRBJ reference genes, and CDR3 was defined according to IMGT. Clonotypes above 0.1% frequency were classified as highly expanded clones. Shannon entropy served as the measure of repertoire diversity, while the Gini coefficient captured V-J evenness. A clonotype found in more than one individual was treated as public. The public reads were run again by TCRdb, first through fastp at Q25 and then through MiXCR, and only productive beta chains were kept. Identical CDR3 protein sequences are pooled into one entry, listed with their most common genes and DNA. These V and J calls rely on TCRdb rather than the paper's analysis. The sample data list some 320,000 distinct CDR3 sequences, and 15% to 20% of these were observed just once. The ten largest clones capture about 38% of the sample.

The source of the sample is a study of regulatory T cells in long-lasting Graves disease (dated by TCRdb to about 2021). Broadly, across the study: Newly diagnosed Graves' disease patients had taken antithyroid drugs for less than 3 months. TCR sequencing covered roughly 13 persistent and 20 or so newly diagnosed Graves' disease patients, around 35 samples in total. Persistent Graves' disease patients were compared with newly diagnosed Graves' disease patients by peripheral blood TCR sequencing and RNA sequencing. The study was registered as a clinical trial and conducted in China.

What the authors observed across the whole study: A larger number of public clonotypes was shared among persistent patients (approximately 3,000) than among newly diagnosed patients (around 880). Persistent Graves' disease patients showed lower TCR Shannon entropy and fewer highly expanded clones than newly diagnosed patients, suggesting clonal expansion. The small sample size was acknowledged by the authors as a limitation that may reduce accuracy. The study examined only peripheral blood because the primary lesion, thyroid tissue, could not be accessed. Persistent disease showed preferential use of TRBV28, TRBJ1-2 and TRBJ2-5, whereas newly diagnosed disease favored TRBV20-1 and TRBJ2-1. Sequencing and analysis were limited to the TCR beta chain.

The germline V gene (reference sequence) yields SEHNR for CDR1 and FQNEAQ for CDR2. Unmatched junction bases come to 13, with V trimmed by 4 bases and J by 5 bases. Measured from the cysteine to the phenylalanine, the CDR3 is 17 residues long. The read is trimmed to its CDR3 DNA, 51 bases read in frame from base 1. The sample here was peripheral blood mononuclear cells (PBMCs), taken at new diagnosis, from a patient treated with antithyroid drugs. The TCR comes from a female donor with Graves disease. The chain is assembled from TRBV7-9 and TRBJ1-2; 10 nucleotides in the junction match TRBD1. The DNA sequence is given as TGTGCCAGCAGCTCGATCGACCGGGACAGGGGTCTTTATGGCTACACCTTC. This gives the protein CASSSIDRDRGLYGYTF. This CDR3, with the reference TRBV7-9 and TRBJ1-2 proteins standing in past its ends, gives the full variable domain DTGVSQNPRHKITKRGQNVTFRCDPISEHNRLYWYRQTLGQGPEFLTYFQNEAQLEKSRLLSDRFSAERPKGSFSTLEIQRTEQGDSAMYLCASSSIDRDRGLYGYTFGSGTRLTVV.